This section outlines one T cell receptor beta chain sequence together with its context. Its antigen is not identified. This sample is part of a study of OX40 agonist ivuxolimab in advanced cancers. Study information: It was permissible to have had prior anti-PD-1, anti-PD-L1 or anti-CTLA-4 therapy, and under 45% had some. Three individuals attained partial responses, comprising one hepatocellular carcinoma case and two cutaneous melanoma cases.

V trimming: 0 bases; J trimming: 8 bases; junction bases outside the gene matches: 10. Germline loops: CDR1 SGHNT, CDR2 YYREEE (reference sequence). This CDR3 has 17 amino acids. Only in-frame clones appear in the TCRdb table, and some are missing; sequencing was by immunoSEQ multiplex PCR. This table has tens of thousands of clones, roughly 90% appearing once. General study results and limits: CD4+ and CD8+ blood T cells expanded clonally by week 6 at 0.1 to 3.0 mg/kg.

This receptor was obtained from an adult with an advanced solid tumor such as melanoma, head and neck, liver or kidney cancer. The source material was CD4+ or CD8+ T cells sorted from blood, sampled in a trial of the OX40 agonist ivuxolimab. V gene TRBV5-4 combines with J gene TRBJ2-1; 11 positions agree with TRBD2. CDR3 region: CASSLGVAGGPGDEQFF. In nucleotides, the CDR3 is TGTGCCAGCAGCTTGGGGGTAGCGGGAGGGCCTGGGGATGAGCAGTTCTTC.